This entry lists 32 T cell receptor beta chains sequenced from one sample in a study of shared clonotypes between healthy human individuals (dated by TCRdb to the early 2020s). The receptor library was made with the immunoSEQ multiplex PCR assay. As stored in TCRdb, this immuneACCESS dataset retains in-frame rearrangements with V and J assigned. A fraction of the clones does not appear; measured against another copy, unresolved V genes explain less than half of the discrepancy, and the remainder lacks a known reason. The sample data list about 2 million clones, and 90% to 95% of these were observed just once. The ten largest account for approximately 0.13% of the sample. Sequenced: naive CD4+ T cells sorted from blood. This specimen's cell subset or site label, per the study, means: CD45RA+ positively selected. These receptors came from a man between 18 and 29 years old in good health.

CDR3 nucleotide sequence: TGTGCCAGCAGCTTGGATTCGGGGCCCTACCGGCAGTTCTTC. Encoded protein: CASSLDSGPYRQFF. The J gene is TRBJ2-1, the V gene TRBV5-4, with D perhaps given as TRBD1 or TRBD2 (5 bases each). This CDR3 region has 14 residues. With 0 bases removed from V and 12 bases from J, the gap between germline ends came to 16 bases. Germline V gene lookup returns CDR1 SGHNT and CDR2 YYREEE (reference sequence).

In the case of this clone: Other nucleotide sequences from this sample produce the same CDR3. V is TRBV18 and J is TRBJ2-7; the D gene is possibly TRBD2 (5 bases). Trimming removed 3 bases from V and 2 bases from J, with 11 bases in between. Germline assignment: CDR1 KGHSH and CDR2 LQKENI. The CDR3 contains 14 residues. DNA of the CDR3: TGTGCCAGCTCACCCCCGGCGGGTCCCTACGAGCAGTACTTC. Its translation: CASSPPAGPYEQYF.

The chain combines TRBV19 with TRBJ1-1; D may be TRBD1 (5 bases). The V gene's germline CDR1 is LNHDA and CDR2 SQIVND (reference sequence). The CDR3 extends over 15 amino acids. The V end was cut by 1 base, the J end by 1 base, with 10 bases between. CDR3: CASSIGAGRNTEAFF. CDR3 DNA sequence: TGTGCCAGTAGTATAGGGGCAGGGCGGAACACTGAAGCTTTCTTT.

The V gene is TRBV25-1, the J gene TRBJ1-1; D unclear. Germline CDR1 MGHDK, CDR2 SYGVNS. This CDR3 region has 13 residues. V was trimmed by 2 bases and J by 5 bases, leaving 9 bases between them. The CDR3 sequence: CASSEVPATEAFF. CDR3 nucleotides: TGTGCCAGCAGTGAAGTCCCCGCTACTGAAGCTTTCTTT.

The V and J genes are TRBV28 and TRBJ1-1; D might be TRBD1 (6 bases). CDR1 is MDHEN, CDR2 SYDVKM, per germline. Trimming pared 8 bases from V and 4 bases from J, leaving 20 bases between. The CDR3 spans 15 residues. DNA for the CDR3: TGTGCCAGCGTCTTCTCGGGGGGCCGTAGCACTGAAGCTTTCTTT. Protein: CASVFSGGRSTEAFF.

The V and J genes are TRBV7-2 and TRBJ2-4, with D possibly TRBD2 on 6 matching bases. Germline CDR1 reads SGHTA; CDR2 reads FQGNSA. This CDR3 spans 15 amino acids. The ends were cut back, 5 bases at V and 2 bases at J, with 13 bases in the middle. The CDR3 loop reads CASSLGGGTKNIQYF. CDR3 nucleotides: TGTGCCAGCAGCCTCGGGGGTGGAACCAAAAACATTCAGTACTTC.

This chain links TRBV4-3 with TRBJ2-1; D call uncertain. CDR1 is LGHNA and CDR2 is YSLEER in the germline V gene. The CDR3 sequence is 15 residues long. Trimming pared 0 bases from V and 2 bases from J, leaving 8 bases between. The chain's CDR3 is CASSQERMPYNEQFF. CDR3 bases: TGCGCCAGCAGCCAAGAGAGGATGCCCTACAATGAGCAGTTCTTC.

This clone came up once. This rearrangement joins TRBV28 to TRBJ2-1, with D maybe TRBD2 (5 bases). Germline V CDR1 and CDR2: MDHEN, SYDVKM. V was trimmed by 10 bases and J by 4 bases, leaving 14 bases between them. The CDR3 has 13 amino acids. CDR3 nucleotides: TGTGCCACTCATGGGAGTCTATACAATGAGCAGTTCTTC. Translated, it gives CATHGSLYNEQFF.

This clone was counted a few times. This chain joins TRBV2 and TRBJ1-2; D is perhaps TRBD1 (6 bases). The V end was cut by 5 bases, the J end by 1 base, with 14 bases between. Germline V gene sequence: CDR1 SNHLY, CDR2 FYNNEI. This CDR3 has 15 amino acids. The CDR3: CASSSGHSVNYGYTF. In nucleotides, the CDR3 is TGTGCCAGCAGTTCGGGACACAGCGTTAACTATGGCTACACCTTC.

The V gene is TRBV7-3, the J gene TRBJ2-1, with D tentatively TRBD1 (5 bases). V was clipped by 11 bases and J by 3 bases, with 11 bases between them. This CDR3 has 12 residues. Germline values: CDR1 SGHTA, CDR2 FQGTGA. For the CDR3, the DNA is TGTGCCCCCATCGACAGCTACAATGAGCAGTTCTTC. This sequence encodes CAPIDSYNEQFF.

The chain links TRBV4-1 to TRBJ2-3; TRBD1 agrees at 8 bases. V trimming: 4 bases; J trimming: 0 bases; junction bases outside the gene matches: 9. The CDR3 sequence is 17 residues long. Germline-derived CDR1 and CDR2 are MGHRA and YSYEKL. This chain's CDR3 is CASSLGDRRRSTDTQYF. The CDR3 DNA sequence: TGCGCCAGCAGCCTGGGGGACAGGCGGAGGAGCACAGATACGCAGTATTTT.

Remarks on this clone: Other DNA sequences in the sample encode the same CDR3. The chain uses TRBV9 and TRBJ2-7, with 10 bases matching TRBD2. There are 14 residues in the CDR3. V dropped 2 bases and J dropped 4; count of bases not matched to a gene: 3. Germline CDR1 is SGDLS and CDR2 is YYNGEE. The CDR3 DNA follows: TGTGCCAGCAGCGTCGGACTAGCGGATTACGAGCAGTACTTC. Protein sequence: CASSVGLADYEQYF.

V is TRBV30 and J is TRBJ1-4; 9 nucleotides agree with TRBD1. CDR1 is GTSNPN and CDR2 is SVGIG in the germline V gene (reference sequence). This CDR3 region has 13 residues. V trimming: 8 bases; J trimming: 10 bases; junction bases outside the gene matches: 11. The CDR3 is CAGLQGAGGKLFF. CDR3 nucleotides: TGTGCCGGATTACAGGGGGCAGGTGGAAAACTGTTTTTT.

The CDR3 protein is CASSPRTGRYGYTF. The CDR3 DNA reads as TGTGCCAGCAGCCCTCGGACAGGGCGCTATGGCTACACCTTC. The V call is TRBV7-8, the J call TRBJ1-2; 8 nucleotides line up with TRBD1. Germline V gene sequence: CDR1 SGHVS, CDR2 FQNEAQ. J was trimmed by 4 bases and V by 5 bases; bases with no gene match: 6. The CDR3 length is 14 residues.

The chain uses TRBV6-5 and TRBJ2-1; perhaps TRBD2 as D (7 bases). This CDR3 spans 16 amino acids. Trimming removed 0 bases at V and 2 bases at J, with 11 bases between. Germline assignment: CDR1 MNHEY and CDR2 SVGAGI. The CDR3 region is CASSYSGGQTYNEQFF. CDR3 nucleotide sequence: TGTGCCAGCAGTTACTCCGGGGGGCAAACCTACAATGAGCAGTTCTTC.

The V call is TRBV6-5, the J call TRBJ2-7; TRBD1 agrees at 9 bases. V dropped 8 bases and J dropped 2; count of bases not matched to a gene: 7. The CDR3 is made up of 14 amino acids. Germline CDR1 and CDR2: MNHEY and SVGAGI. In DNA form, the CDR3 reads TGTGCCAGCGAGAAAGGACAGGGGACCTACGAGCAGTACTTC. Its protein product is CASEKGQGTYEQYF.

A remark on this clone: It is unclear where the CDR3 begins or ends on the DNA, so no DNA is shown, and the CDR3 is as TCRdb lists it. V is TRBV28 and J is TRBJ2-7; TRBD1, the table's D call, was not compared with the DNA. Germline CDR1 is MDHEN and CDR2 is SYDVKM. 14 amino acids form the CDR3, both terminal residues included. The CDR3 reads CASILGAGSYEQYF.

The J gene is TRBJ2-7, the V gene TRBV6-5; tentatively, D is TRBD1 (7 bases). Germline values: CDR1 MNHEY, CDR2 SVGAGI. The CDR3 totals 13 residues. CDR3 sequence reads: CNYRGRGDCEQYF. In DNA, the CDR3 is TGTAACTATAGAGGCAGGGGGGACTGCGAGCAGTACTTC.

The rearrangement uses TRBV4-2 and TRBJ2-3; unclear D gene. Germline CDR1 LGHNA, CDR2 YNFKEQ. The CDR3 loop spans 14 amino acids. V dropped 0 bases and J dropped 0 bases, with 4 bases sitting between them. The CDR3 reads CASSQEHSTDTQYF. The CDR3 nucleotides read TGTGCCAGCAGCCAAGAACACAGCACAGATACGCAGTATTTT.

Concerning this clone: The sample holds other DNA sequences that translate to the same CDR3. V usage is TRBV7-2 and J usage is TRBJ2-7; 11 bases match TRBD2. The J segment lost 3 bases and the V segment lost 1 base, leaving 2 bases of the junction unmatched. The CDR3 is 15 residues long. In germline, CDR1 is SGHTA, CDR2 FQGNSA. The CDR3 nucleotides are TGTGCCAGCAGCTTAGGACTAGCGGGATACTACGAGCAGTACTTC. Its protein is CASSLGLAGYYEQYF.

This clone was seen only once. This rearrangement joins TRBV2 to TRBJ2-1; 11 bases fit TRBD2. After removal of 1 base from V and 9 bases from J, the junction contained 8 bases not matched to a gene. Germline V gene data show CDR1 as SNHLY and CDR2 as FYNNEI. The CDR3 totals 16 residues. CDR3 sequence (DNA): TGTGCCAGCAGTGAAGGTAGCGGGGGGGCGTTGGGTGAGCAGTTCTTC. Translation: CASSEGSGGALGEQFF.

The CDR3 protein is CASGTGPPYEQYF. For the CDR3, the DNA is TGTGCCAGCGGAACGGGACCCCCCTACGAGCAGTACTTC. This chain uses TRBV7-3 with TRBJ2-7, with D tentatively TRBD1 or TRBD2 (5 bases each). Germline V gene data show CDR1 as SGHTA and CDR2 as FQGTGA. Trimming shortened V by 8 bases and J by 2 bases, and 13 bases separated the two germline ends. The CDR3 spans 13 residues.

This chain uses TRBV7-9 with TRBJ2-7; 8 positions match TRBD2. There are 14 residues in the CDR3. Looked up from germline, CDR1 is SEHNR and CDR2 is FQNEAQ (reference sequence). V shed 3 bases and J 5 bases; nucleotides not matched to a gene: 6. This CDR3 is CASSLKGTSHEQYF. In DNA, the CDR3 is TGTGCCAGCAGCTTGAAAGGGACTAGTCACGAGCAGTACTTC.

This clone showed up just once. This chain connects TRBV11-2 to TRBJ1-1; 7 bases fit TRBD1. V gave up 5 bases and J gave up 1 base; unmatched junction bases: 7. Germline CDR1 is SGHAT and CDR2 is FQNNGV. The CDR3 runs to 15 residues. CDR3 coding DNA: TGTGCCAGCAGCATCATACAGGGGACGAACACTGAAGCTTTCTTT. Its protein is CASSIIQGTNTEAFF.

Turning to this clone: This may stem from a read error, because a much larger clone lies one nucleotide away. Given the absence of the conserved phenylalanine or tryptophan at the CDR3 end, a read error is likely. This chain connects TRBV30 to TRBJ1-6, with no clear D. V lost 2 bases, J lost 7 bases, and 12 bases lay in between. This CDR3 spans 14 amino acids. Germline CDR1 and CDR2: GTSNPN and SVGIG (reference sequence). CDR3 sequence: CAWSSFSGNSPLHL. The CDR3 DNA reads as TGTGCCTGGAGTTCATTCTCAGGAAATTCACCCCTCCACCTT.

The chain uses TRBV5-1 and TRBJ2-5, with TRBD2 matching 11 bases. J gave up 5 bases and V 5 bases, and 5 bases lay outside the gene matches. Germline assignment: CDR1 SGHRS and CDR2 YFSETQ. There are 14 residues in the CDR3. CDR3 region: CASSVAGGRETQYF. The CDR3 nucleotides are TGCGCCAGCAGTGTAGCGGGAGGGCGGGAGACCCAGTACTTC.

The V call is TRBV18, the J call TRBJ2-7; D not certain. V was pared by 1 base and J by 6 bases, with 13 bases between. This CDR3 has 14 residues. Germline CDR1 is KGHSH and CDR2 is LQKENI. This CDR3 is CASSPLGYLVEQYF. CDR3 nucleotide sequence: TGTGCCAGCTCACCACTCGGGTACTTAGTCGAGCAGTACTTC.

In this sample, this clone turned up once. The CDR3 loop is CASSPTIYSGAGELFF. Here the CDR3 DNA reads TGTGCCAGCTCACCAACAATATATTCGGGGGCCGGGGAGCTGTTTTTT. The J gene is TRBJ2-2, the V gene TRBV18; a weak D match, TRBD2 (6 bases). V was trimmed by 2 bases and J by 6 bases, leaving 16 bases between them. Germline-derived CDR1 and CDR2 are KGHSH and LQKENI. This CDR3 has 16 amino acids.

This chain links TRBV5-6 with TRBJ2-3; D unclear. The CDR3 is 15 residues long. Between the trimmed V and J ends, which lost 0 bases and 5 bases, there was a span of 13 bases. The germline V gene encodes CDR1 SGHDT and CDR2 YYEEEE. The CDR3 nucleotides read TGTGCCAGCAGCTTGGGGCCGCTTGGGAAAGATACGCAGTATTTT. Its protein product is CASSLGPLGKDTQYF. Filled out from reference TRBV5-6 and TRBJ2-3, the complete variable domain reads DAGVTQSPTHLIKTRGQQVTLRCSPKSGHDTVSWYQQALGQGPQFIFQYYEEEERQRGNFPDRFSGHQFPNYSSELNVNALLLGDSALYLCASSLGPLGKDTQYFGPGTRLTVL.

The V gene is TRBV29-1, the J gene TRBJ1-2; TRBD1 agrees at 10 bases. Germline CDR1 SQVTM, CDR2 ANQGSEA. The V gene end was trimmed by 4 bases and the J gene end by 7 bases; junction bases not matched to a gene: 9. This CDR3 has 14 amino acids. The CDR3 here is CSVVRDGTGVGYTF. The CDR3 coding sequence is TGCAGCGTTGTTAGGGATGGGACAGGGGTTGGCTACACCTTC.

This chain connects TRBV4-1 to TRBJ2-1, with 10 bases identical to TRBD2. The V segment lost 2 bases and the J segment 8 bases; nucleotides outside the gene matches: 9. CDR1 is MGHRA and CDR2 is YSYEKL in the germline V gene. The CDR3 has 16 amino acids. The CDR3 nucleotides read TGCGCCAGCAGCCAATTGAATAGCGGGGGGCGCGATGAGCAGTTCTTC. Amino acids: CASSQLNSGGRDEQFF.

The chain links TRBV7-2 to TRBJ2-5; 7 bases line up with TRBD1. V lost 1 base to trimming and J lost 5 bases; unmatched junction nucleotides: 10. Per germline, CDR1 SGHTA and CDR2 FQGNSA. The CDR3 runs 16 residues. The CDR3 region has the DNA TGTGCCAGCAGCTTAGTTTGGGACAGTTTAGGGGAGACCCAGTACTTC. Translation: CASSLVWDSLGETQYF.